This TCR beta chain was recorded in a study of shared clonotypes between healthy human individuals (TCRdb year 2020). In terms of the full investigation: A couple of women and a few men aged 18 to 49 years were included in the cohort. For each donor, CD4 naive and CD4 memory were each run on three plates, CD8 naive on two plates, and CD8 memory on one plate. To estimate repertoire size and how much clonotype sharing occurs between individuals, the study deeply sequenced the blood TCR repertoires of five healthy adults. To increase sequencing depth and limit assay-specific biases, TCR repertoire library preparation and sequencing were carried out by different laboratories using diverse techniques. Each donor's leukapheresis produced roughly between roughly 0.85 and 10 billion PBMCs. General findings and caveats noted by the study authors: Higher generation probabilities were observed for clonotypes shared by all four sorted-subset donors than for non-shared clonotypes. Incomplete sequencing was indicated by rarefaction of sorted-subset datasets, despite the large sequencing depth. Because the study included a small number of donors, the genetic and exposure-history diversity represented was limited. Naive subsets generally had larger estimated clonotype richness than memory subsets. Sampling was restricted to blood, and TCR repertoires in tissue are likely to differ from TCR repertoires in blood. Based on pairwise subsampling, the degree of clonotype sharing among donors was expected to be affected by sequencing depth. Across a handful of donors, roughly 5.4% of naive CD4, around 3.3% of naive CD8, 2.3% of memory CD4, and under 0.45% of memory CD8 clonotypes were shared.

TCR CDR3 regions were amplified from genomic DNA by multiplex PCR using the deep immunoSEQ assay. Extracted genomic DNA from each cell subset was spread evenly across all wells of several immunoSEQ 96-well plates, with each plate serving as a replicate. Each replicate PCR for sorted subsets received about 0.2 ug genomic DNA, equal to tens of thousands of T cell genomes. Purified libraries were quantified with a Qubit 3.0 fluorometer, sized on a Bioanalyzer 2100, and re-quantified with the KAPA Library Quantification kit. Every immunoSEQ 96-well plate was sequenced on a dedicated single-read 150-cycle Illumina NextSeq 550 flow cell. The source study handled its data this way. Because the immunoSEQ output held only junctional sequences and lacked quality scores, the filtering could not match the filtering applied to full-length reads. Sequences were annotated with PyIR, a Python wrapper for IgBLAST v1.9, and V/J genes and CDR3 were assigned using IMGT germline references. Reads were filtered out if the reads had weak V/J assignments (E-value above 1e-6), no CDR3, stop codons, out-of-frame junctions, or ambiguous translated residues. V3J clonotypes were defined as sequences sharing an identical inferred V gene, J gene, and CDR3 amino acid sequence. To compute the percentage overlap between repertoires, the number of shared unique clonotypes was divided by the size of the smaller repertoire. Richness of each repertoire was evaluated using RTK rarefaction, the Chao1 estimator, and Recon v2.1 estimates of unobserved clonotypes. OLGA was used to compute generation probabilities for all TCRbeta clonotypes that the gDNA method yielded from several donors. The table was pulled from immuneACCESS by TCRdb, which kept in-frame rearrangements only. Such tables lose some clones; where checked, under half of the loss comes from unresolved V genes, and the rest has no known cause. For V, J and clone size, that table is used; D and trimming come from the DNA. The table for this sample lists over a million clones; roughly 74% of them were counted only once. Together, the top ten hold roughly 0.65% of the sample.

The CDR3, cysteine through phenylalanine, is 13 amino acids long. The read is trimmed to its CDR3 DNA, 39 bases read in frame from base 1. V lost 2 bases and J lost 3 bases; the stretch between them is 8 bases long. The germline V gene yields SGHRS for CDR1 and YFSETQ for CDR2. A note on this clone: This receptor's antigen is unknown. Base qualities are not at hand, and no much larger clone is one base apart.

Healthy HIV-negative adults with no recently reported acute infections or vaccinations were included as donors. Only Caucasian adults living in Nashville, Tennessee, USA were represented among the donors. CD4+ T cells were enriched by magnetic negative selection; naive cells were then positively selected on CD45RA, and the negative fraction formed the memory subset. Blood was obtained by leukapheresis, after which PBMCs were separated by Ficoll-Histopaque density gradient centrifugation and cryopreserved in liquid nitrogen vapor phase. Analytical flow cytometry was used to check the purity and quantity of every magnetically sorted T cell population. From each sorted fraction, genomic DNA was isolated and quantified by UV absorbance on a Nanodrop 2000c.

The sample taken for sequencing was memory CD4+ T cells from PBMCs. Explained via the paper, the cell subset or site label denotes: CD45RA-negative fraction. This sequence originates from a man aged 18 to 30 in good health. Some clones in this sample may be carry-over from other donors' samples. Recombination connected TRBV5-1 to TRBJ1-1, with the D segment identity uncertain. The CDR3 is CASSLDPDTEAFF. The nucleotide sequence is TGCGCCAGCAGCTTAGATCCAGACACTGAAGCTTTCTTT. With the rest looked up from the reference TRBV5-1 and TRBJ1-1 genes rather than sequenced, the full variable domain is KAGVTQTPRYLIKTRGQQVTLSCSPISGHRSVSWYQQTPGQGLQFLFEYFSETQRNKGNFPGRFSGRQFSNSRSEMNVSTLELGDSALYLCASSLDPDTEAFFGQGTRLTVV.